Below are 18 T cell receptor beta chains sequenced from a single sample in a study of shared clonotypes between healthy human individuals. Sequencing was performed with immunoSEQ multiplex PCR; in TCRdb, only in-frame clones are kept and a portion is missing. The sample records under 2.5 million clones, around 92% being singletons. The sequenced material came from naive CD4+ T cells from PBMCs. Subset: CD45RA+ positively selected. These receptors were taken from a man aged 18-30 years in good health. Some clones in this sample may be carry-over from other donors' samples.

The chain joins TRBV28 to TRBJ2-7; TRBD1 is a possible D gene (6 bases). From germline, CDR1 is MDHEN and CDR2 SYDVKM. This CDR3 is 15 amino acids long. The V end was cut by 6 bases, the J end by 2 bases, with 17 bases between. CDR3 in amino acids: CASRGGGSSTYEQYF. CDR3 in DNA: TGTGCCAGCAGGGGTGGGGGCTCCTCAACCTACGAGCAGTACTTC.

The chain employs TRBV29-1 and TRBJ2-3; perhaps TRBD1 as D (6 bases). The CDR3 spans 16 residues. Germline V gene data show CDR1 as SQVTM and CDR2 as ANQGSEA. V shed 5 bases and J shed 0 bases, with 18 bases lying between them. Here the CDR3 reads CSVQQGVSTSTDTQYF. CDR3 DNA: TGCAGCGTTCAACAGGGAGTTTCCACTAGCACAGATACGCAGTATTTT.

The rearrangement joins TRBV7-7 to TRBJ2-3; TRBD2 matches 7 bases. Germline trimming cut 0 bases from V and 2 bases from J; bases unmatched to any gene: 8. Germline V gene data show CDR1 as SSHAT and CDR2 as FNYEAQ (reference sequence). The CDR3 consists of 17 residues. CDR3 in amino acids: CASSLARASGHTDTQYF. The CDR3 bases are TGTGCCAGCAGCTTAGCGAGGGCTAGCGGACACACAGATACGCAGTATTTT.

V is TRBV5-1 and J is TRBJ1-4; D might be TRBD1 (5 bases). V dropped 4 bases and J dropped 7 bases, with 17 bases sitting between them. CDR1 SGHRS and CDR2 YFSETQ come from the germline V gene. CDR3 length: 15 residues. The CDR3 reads CASSQGTHGGEKLFF. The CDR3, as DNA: TGCGCCAGCAGCCAAGGGACGCATGGGGGTGAAAAACTGTTTTTT.

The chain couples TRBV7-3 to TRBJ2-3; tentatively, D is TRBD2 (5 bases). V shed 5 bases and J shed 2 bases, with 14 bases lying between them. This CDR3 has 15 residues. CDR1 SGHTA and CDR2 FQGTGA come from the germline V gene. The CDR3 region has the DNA TGTGCCAGCAGCCCCACAGCGGACGACACAGATACGCAGTATTTT. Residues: CASSPTADDTDTQYF.

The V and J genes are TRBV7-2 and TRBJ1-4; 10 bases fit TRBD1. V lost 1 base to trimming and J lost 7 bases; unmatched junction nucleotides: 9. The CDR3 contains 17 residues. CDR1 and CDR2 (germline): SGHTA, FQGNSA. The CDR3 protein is CASSLVVARTGGEKLFF. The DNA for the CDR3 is TGTGCCAGCAGCTTAGTGGTCGCCCGGACAGGGGGTGAAAAACTGTTTTTT.

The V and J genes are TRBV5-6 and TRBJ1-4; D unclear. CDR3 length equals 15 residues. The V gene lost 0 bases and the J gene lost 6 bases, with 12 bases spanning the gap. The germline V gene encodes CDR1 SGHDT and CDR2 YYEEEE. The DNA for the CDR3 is TGTGCCAGCAGCTTGGGGTCCGAACCCGATGAAAAACTGTTTTTT. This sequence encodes CASSLGSEPDEKLFF. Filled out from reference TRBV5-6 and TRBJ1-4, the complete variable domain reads DAGVTQSPTHLIKTRGQQVTLRCSPKSGHDTVSWYQQALGQGPQFIFQYYEEEERQRGNFPDRFSGHQFPNYSSELNVNALLLGDSALYLCASSLGSEPDEKLFFGSGTQLSVL.

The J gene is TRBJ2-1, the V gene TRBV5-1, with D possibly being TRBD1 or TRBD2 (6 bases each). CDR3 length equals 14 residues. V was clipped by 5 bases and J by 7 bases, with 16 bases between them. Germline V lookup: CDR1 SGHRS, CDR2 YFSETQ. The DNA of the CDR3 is TGCGCCAGCAGGGACGGGAGAGGGGGTAATGAGCAGTTCTTC. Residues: CASRDGRGGNEQFF.

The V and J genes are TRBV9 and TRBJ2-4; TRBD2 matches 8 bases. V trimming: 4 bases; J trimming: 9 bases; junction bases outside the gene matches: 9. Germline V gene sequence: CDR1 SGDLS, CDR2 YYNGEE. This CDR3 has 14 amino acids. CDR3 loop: CASSPTTSAAIQYF. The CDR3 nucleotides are TGTGCCAGCAGCCCGACGACTAGCGCCGCCATTCAGTACTTC.

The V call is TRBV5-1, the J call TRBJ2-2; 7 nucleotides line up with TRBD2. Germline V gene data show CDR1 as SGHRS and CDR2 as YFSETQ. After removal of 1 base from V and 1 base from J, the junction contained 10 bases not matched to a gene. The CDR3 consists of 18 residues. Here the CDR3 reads CASSLFPGASGNTGELFF. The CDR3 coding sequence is TGCGCCAGCAGCTTGTTTCCCGGAGCTAGCGGGAACACCGGGGAGCTGTTTTTT.

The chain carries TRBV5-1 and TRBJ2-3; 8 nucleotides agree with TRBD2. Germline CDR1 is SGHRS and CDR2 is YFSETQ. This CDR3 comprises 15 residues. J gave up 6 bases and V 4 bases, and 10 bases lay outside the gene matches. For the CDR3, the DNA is TGCGCCAGCAGCAGGGGAGCGGGGGAGGCCGATACGCAGTATTTT. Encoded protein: CASSRGAGEADTQYF.

In nucleotides, the CDR3 is TGTGCCAGCAGTGAATCCAGGGCCCCGAACACCGGGGAGCTGTTTTTT. It yields the protein CASSESRAPNTGELFF. The chain uses TRBV25-1 and TRBJ2-2; D is possibly TRBD1 (5 bases). The CDR3 is 16 amino acids. Trimming took off 1 base at V and 0 bases at J, with 9 bases between the two ends. Germline V gene sequence: CDR1 MGHDK, CDR2 SYGVNS. The entire variable domain, with the rest obtained from reference TRBV25-1 and TRBJ2-2, is as follows: EADIYQTPRYLVIGTGKKITLECSQTMGHDKMYWYQQDPGMELHLIHYSYGVNSTEKGDLSSESTVSRIRTEHFPLTLESARPSHTSQYLCASSESRAPNTGELFFGEGSRLTVL.

The CDR3 nucleotides are TGTGCCAGCAGCTTCCCCCCCCTGAGCGGGAGCTCCTACAATGAGCAGTTCTTC. Protein: CASSFPPLSGSSYNEQFF. The chain carries TRBV7-9 and TRBJ2-1; 8 bases line up with TRBD2. V shed 3 bases, J shed 0 bases, and the junction held 10 bases outside the gene matches. The CDR3 is 18 residues long. Germline CDR1 is SEHNR and CDR2 is FQNEAQ (reference sequence).

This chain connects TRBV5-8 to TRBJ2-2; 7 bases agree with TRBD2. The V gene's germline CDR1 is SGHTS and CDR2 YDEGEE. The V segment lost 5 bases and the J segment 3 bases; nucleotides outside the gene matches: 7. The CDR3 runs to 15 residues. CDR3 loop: CASRSGTIYTGELFF. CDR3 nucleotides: TGTGCCAGCAGATCCGGGACTATCTACACCGGGGAGCTGTTTTTT.

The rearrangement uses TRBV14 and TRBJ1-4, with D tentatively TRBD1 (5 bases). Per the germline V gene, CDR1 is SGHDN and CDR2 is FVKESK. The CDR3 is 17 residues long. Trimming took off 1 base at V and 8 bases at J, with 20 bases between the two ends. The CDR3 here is CASSQGAPGRGREKLFF. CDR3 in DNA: TGTGCCAGCAGCCAAGGGGCCCCGGGACGGGGGAGAGAAAAACTGTTTTTT.

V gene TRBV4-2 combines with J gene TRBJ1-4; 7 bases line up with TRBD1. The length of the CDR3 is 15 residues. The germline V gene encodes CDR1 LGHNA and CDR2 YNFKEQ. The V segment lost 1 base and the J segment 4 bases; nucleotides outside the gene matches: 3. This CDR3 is CASSQAQGVNEKLFF. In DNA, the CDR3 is TGTGCCAGCAGCCAAGCCCAGGGGGTTAATGAAAAACTGTTTTTT.

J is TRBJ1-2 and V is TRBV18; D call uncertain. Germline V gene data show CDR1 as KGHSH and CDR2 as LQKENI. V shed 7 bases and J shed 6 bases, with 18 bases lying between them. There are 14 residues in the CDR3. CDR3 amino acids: CASWGGQAENGYTF. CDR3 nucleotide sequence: TGTGCCAGCTGGGGAGGTCAGGCGGAAAATGGCTACACCTTC.

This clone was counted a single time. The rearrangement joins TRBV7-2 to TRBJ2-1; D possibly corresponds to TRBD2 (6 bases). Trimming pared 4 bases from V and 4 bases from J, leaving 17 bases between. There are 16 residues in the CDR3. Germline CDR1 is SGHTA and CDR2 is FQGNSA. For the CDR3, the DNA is TGTGCCAGCAGCTCCCTCCCGCCGGGACTTTACAATGAGCAGTTCTTC. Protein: CASSSLPPGLYNEQFF.